Given below is one T cell receptor (beta chain) in context. The germline CDR1 and CDR2 sequences are SGHRS and YFSETQ. V was cut by 0 bases and J by 5 bases, with 15 bases left in between. CDR3 size: 16 residues. Study processing details: Nucleated cell counts were estimated from reference gene primer amplification. Sequenced by immunoSEQ multiplex PCR; TCRdb stores in-frame clones only, minus some. The V and J calls and clone size come from that table; D and trimming were worked out from the DNA. The sample carries about 36,000 clones, around 78% recorded once. This sample was included in a study of blood T cell repertoires in COVID-19. Study overall: Some COVID-19 samples were acute and others convalescent; all came from the United States, Italy and Spain. PBMCs, B-cell-depleted T cells, or T cells provided the cDNA or gDNA that made up the material.

V usage is TRBV5-1 and J usage is TRBJ2-1; weak D call: TRBD2 (6 bases). The clonotype comes from a man aged 55 to 69 with acute or convalescent COVID-19. Input material: peripheral blood. CDR3 amino acids: CASSLGGGSGHNEQFF. CDR3 bases: TGCGCCAGCAGCTTGGGTGGGGGGAGCGGGCACAATGAGCAGTTCTTC.